A selection of T cell receptor beta chains follows, all from one sample in a study of cytomegalovirus exposure and HLA in healthy donors. The protocol was immunoSEQ multiplex PCR, while the TCRdb copy is restricted to in-frame clones and leaves out a portion. The data show 200,000 or so clones, roughly 87% seen once. Sequencing was carried out using PBMCs. These TCRs come from a girl less than two years old in good health and CMV-seronegative. The CDR3 runs from the conserved cysteine through the conserved F or W. A D gene is named only where the DNA matches it firmly. Size values are once, few and many counts, or a class for expanded clones, and some rows have none.

TRBV7-6,TRBD2,.,TRBJ2-1,CASSPTGTSGGYNEQFF,TGTGCCAGCAGCCCGACCGGTACTAGCGGGGGATACAATGAGCAGTTCTTC
TRBV9,.,.,TRBJ2-1,CASSVGGGNYNEQFF,TGTGCCAGCAGCGTAGGCGGCGGGAACTACAATGAGCAGTTCTTC
TRBV7-3,TRBD1,.,TRBJ2-3,CASSSGQDTDTQYF,TGTGCCAGCAGCTCCGGACAGGACACAGATACGCAGTATTTT
TRBV27,TRBD1,.,TRBJ1-1,CASSPRDRENTEAFF,TGTGCCAGCAGTCCCAGGGACAGGGAGAACACTGAAGCTTTCTTT
TRBV27,.,.,TRBJ2-3,CASSLTPGTDTQYF,TGTGCCAGCAGTTTAACCCCCGGGACAGATACGCAGTATTTT
TRBV9,.,.,TRBJ2-3,CASSVVATSTDTQYF,TGTGCCAGCAGCGTAGTCGCAACTAGCACAGATACGCAGTATTTT
TRBV4-3,TRBD1,.,TRBJ2-1,CASSQATGDNEQFF,TGCGCCAGCAGCCAAGCGACAGGGGACAATGAGCAGTTCTTC
TRBV18,TRBD1,.,TRBJ2-2,CASSPPGQGDSGELFF,TGTGCCAGCTCACCACCGGGACAGGGGGACTCCGGGGAGCTGTTTTTT
TRBV6-5,.,.,TRBJ1-4,CASGDTPGMHEKLFF,TGTGCCAGCGGGGACACCCCTGGAATGCACGAAAAACTGTTTTTT
TRBV10-3,TRBD2,.,TRBJ2-5,CAISDTSGAYQETQYF,TGTGCCATCAGTGACACTAGCGGGGCGTACCAAGAGACCCAGTACTTC
TRBV29-1,TRBD2,.,TRBJ2-7,CSVEVSSGVNEQYF,TGCAGCGTTGAAGTTTCTAGCGGGGTGAACGAGCAGTACTTC
TRBV11-2,TRBD1,.,TRBJ2-7,CASSLMGQGFDEQYF,TGTGCCAGCAGCTTAATGGGACAGGGGTTTGACGAGCAGTACTTC
TRBV29-1,.,few,TRBJ2-1,CSLQPQDNEQFF,TGCAGCCTCCAACCACAGGACAATGAGCAGTTCTTC